The 5 T cell receptor beta chains given below trace back to one sample, sequenced in a study of cytomegalovirus exposure and HLA in healthy donors. The PCR was carried out with 60 Vbeta primers and 13 Jbeta primers. Clones were read by immunoSEQ multiplex PCR, and TCRdb kept only the in-frame ones, dropping some. In the table there are about 120,000 clones, 70% to 75% of which are singletons. The specimen sequenced was PBMCs. These receptors were collected from a woman in her thirties or forties in good health and CMV-seronegative.

In DNA form, the CDR3 reads TGCGCCAGCAGCCAAGGAATCGGGCAAGAGACCCAGTACTTC. It translates to CASSQGIGQETQYF. The rearrangement joins TRBV4-3 to TRBJ2-5; D unresolved. In germline, CDR1 is LGHNA, CDR2 YSLEER. This CDR3 has 14 amino acids. Trimming left V 1 base short and J 2 bases short, with 8 bases between.

This chain connects TRBV10-3 to TRBJ2-5, with 8 bases lining up with TRBD2. Germline values: CDR1 ENHRY, CDR2 SYGVKD. After removal of 5 bases from V and 5 bases from J, the junction contained 7 bases not matched to a gene. CDR3 length equals 14 residues. This CDR3 is CAISMAGGGETQYF. CDR3 in DNA: TGTGCCATCAGTATGGCGGGGGGCGGGGAGACCCAGTACTTC.

Of note for this clone: The junction shows a germline mismatch at one end, possibly a read error. The V and J genes are TRBV7-7 and TRBJ2-3; D may be TRBD1 (5 bases). Germline-derived CDR1 and CDR2 are SSHAT and FNYEAQ (reference sequence). This CDR3 has 14 amino acids. CDR3 sequence: CTSSFQGFTDTQYF. The CDR3 DNA reads as TGTACCAGCAGCTTCCAGGGTTTTACAGATACGCAGTATTTT.

The chain employs TRBV6-1 and TRBJ2-7; 9 bases align to TRBD1. Germline-derived CDR1 and CDR2 are MNHNS and SASEGT. The CDR3 is made up of 15 amino acids. V dropped 0 bases and J dropped 4; count of bases not matched to a gene: 4. For the CDR3, the DNA is TGTGCCAGCAGTGAAGCTCTGGGGACAGGGTACGAGCAGTACTTC. Its protein product is CASSEALGTGYEQYF.

The chain couples TRBV15 to TRBJ2-5; a possible D gene is TRBD1 (6 bases). The J call is in doubt because the DNA end fits TRBJ2-7 better. This CDR3 contains 17 residues. Per the germline V gene, CDR1 is LNHNV and CDR2 is YYDKDF (reference sequence). CDR3 DNA sequence: TGTGCCACCAGCAGAGAAATTAACAGGGCTACCACCTACGAGCAGTACTTC. Translation: CATSREINRATTYEQYF.